The subject of this entry is one T cell receptor (beta chain). The antigen this receptor binds is unknown. Per-base quality was not reported, and no clone a single base away is much larger than it. Patients with a history of autoimmune disease or receiving systemic immunosuppression were excluded from the trial. Peripheral blood for TCR sequencing was collected from all dose cohorts at baseline, on cycle 4 day 1, and on cycle 7 day 1. The samples were drawn from a first-in-human, open-label, multicenter phase I dose-escalation trial of ivuxolimab. Adults with locally advanced or metastatic melanoma, renal cell, hepatocellular, or head and neck squamous cell carcinoma were enrolled in the trial. CD4+ and CD8+ T cells were sorted separately from peripheral blood before TCR sequencing. The record originates from a study of OX40 agonist ivuxolimab in advanced cancers. For the wider study: Ivuxolimab was an agonistic, fully human IgG2 monoclonal antibody directed against OX40 (CD134), a costimulatory receptor. A male proportion of nearly 85% and a mean age of 60 years, ranging from about 20 to 80, were recorded for the dose-escalation cohort. Of the 50 or so patients in dose escalation, around 20 had hepatocellular carcinoma, about 15 had melanoma, 9 had renal cell carcinoma and 9 had head and neck cancer. Intravenous ivuxolimab was administered to patients every 2 weeks at six dose levels: 0.01, 0.1, 0.3, 1.5, 3 and 10 mg/kg. Patients were allowed to have had prior anti-PD-1, anti-PD-L1 or anti-CTLA-4 therapy, and 30% to 50% of the dose-escalation patients had previously received checkpoint inhibitors. Peripheral TCRbeta sequencing was intended to test whether TCR sequence diversity was altered and clonal T-cell expansion was caused by ivuxolimab. The paper covers the monotherapy dose-escalation part of the phase I ivuxolimab trial, which included N of about 50 patients. Partial responses occurred in three dose-escalation patients: two with cutaneous melanoma and one with hepatocellular carcinoma. Study-level results and caveats: After ivuxolimab, CD8+ T cells had more expanded clones than CD4+ T cells on average. Low levels of normalized T-cell clonal expansion were also seen in some patients who did not respond. The antigen specificity of the peripheral T cells that underwent clonal expansion was not determined. Partial responders in the 0.1-3.0 mg/kg groups had among the lowest normalized peripheral clonal expansion, especially among CD8+ T cells. At doses of 0.1 to 3.0 mg/kg, clonal expansion of both CD4+ and CD8+ T cells in blood was seen between baseline and week 6.

Spanning cysteine to phenylalanine, the CDR3 consists of 13 amino acids. Only the CDR3 DNA stays, 39 bases, in frame from base 1. CDR1 and CDR2 are drawn from the germline V gene: SGHAT, FQNNGV. The junction shows trimming of 0 bases on V and 15 bases on J, plus 12 bases between the germline ends. Genomic DNA was extracted from sorted cells for sequencing of the TCRbeta CDR3 region. The immunoSEQ Assay was used to sequence the TCRbeta CDR3 regions. TCRdb carries this immuneACCESS record with in-frame sequences only. Its versions omit some clonotypes, under half of them owing to an unresolved V gene in the studies checked, with the rest unexplained. For this sample there are over 40,000 clones; about 85% appear just once. About 5% of the sample is taken by the ten largest.

The sample here was CD4+ or CD8+ T cells sorted from blood, taken in a trial of the OX40 agonist ivuxolimab. The TCR sequence derives from an adult with an advanced solid tumor such as melanoma, head and neck, liver or kidney cancer. The chain links TRBV11-2 with TRBJ1-6, with an unclear D gene assignment. The CDR3 loop reads CASSLDSGALLHF. Read as DNA, the sequence is TGTGCCAGCAGCTTAGATAGTGGTGCTCTCCTCCACTTT. The full variable domain, with segments outside the CDR3 supplied by the reference TRBV11-2 and TRBJ1-6 proteins, appears as EAGVAQSPRYKIIEKRQSVAFWCNPISGHATLYWYQQILGQGPKLLIQFQNNGVVDDSQLPKDRFSAERLKGVDSTLKIQPAKLEDSAVYLCASSLDSGALLHFGNGTRLTVT.